This TCR beta chain is from a study of shared clonotypes between healthy human individuals. Study outcomes and limitations: Although depth was large, rarefaction showed that sequencing of the sorted subsets was incomplete.

A note on this clone: What it binds is not known.

Per sorted-subset replicate PCR, input was around 200 ng DNA, representing around 30,000 T cell genomes. Profiled with immunoSEQ multiplex PCR; TCRdb holds only in-frame clones, not every one. The data hold roughly 530,000 clones, with almost 97% observed a single time. V shed 5 bases and J 7 bases; nucleotides not matched to a gene: 6. From germline, CDR1 is SNHLY and CDR2 FYNNEI. The CDR3 extends over 13 amino acids. From CD4+ cells came CD45RA+ naive and CD45RA-negative memory subsets. This sequence was found in a woman in her 30s in good health. The chain combines TRBV2 with TRBJ2-7; TRBD2 matches at 9 bases. The specimen was naive CD4+ T cells sorted from blood. Indicated subset: CD45RA+ positively selected. The CDR3 coding sequence is TGTGCCAGCAGTAGCGGGAGGATTGGGGAGCAGTACTTC. This sequence encodes CASSSGRIGEQYF.